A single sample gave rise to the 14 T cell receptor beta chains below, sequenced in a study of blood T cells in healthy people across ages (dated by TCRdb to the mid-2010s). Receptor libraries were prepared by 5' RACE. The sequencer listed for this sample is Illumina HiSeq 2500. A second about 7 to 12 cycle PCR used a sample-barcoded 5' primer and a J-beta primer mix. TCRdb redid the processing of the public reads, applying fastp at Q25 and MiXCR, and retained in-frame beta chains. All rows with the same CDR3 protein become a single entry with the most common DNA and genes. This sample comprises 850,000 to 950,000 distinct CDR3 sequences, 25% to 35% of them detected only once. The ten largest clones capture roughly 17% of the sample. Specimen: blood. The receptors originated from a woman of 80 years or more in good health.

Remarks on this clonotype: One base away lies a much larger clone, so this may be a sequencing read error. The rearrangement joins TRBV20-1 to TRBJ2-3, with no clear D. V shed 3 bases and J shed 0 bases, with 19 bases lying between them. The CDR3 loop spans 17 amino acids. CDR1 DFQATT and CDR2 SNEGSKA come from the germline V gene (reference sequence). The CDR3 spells CSASLRPWFSSTDTQYF. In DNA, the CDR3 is TGCAGTGCTAGTCTTAGGCCCTGGTTCTCTAGCACAGATACGCAGTATTTT.

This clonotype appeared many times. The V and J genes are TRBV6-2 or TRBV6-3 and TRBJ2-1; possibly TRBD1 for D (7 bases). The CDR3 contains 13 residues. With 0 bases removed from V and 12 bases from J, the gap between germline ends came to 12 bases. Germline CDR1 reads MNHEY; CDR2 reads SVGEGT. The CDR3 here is CASSYSEGARQFF. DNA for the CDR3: TGTGCCAGCAGTTACTCGGAGGGGGCGCGGCAGTTCTTC.

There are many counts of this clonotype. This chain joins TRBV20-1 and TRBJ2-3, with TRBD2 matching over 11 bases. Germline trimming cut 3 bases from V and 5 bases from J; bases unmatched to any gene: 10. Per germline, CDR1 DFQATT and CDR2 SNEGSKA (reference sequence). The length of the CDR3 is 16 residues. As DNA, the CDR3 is TGCAGTGCTAGGAAGGTAGCGGGGGGGCATAGAGATACGCAGTATTTT. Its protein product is CSARKVAGGHRDTQYF.

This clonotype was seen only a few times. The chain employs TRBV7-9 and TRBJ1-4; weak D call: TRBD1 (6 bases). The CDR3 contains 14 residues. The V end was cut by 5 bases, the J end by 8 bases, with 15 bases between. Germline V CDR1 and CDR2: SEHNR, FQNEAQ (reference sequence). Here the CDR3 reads CASSLPGQREKLFF. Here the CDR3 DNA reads TGTGCCAGCAGCCTTCCGGGACAAAGGGAAAAACTGTTTTTT.

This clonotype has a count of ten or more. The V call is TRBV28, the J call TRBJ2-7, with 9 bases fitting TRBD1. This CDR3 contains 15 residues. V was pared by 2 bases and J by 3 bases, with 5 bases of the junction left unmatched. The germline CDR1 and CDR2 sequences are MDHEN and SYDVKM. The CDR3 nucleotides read TGTGCCAGCAGTTTAGCCGGGACAGGGAGCTACGAGCAGTACTTC. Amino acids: CASSLAGTGSYEQYF.

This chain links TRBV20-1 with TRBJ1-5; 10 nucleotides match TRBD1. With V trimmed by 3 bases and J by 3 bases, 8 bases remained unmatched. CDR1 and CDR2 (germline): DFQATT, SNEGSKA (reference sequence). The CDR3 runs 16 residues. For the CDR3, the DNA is TGCAGTGCTAGGCCTTATGGGACAGGGGACAATCAGCCCCAGCATTTT. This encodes CSARPYGTGDNQPQHF.

The CDR3 is CASSPLAGPMNTEAFF. The CDR3 DNA is TGTGCCAGCAGCCCGCTGGCAGGGCCCATGAACACTGAAGCTTTCTTT. This chain uses TRBV3-1 with TRBJ1-1; TRBD1 might be the D (5 bases). This CDR3 contains 16 residues. Per the germline V gene, CDR1 is LGHDT and CDR2 is YNNKEL (reference sequence). V was pared by 4 bases and J by 0 bases, with 15 bases between.

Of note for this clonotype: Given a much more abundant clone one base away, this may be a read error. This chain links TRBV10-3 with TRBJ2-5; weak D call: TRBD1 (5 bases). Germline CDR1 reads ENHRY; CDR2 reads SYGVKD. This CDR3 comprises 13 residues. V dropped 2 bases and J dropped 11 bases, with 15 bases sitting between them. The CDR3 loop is CAISEVAGNEQYF. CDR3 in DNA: TGTGCCATCAGTGAGGTAGCAGGGAATGAGCAGTACTTC.

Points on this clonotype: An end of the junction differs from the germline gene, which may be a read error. The CDR3, as DNA: TGTACCATCAGTGTCAGGGGTCTGAACACTGAAGCTTTCTTT. The encoded protein is CTISVRGLNTEAFF. The V gene is TRBV10-3, the J gene TRBJ1-1; D might be TRBD1 (6 bases). Per the germline V gene, CDR1 is ENHRY and CDR2 is SYGVKD. This CDR3 comprises 14 residues.

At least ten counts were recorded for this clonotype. CDR3 in amino acids: CASSKRDQGNEQFF. CDR3 nucleotides: TGTGCCAGCAGCAAAAGAGATCAGGGCAATGAGCAGTTCTTC. The chain has TRBV21-1 and TRBJ2-1; the D call TRBD1 from the table was never checked on the DNA. TRBV21-1 is given as a pseudogene. This CDR3 is 14 amino acids long.

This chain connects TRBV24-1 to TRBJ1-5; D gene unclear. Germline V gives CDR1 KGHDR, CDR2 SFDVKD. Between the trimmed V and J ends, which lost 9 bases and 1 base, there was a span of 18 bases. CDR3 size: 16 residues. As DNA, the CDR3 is TGTGCCACCGAGAGGGCGGAAATGGGGAGCAATCAGCCCCAGCATTTT. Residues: CATERAEMGSNQPQHF.

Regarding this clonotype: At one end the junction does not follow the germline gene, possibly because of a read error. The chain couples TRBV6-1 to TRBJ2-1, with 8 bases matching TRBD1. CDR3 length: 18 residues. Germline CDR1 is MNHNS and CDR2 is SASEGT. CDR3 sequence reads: CASRSSTGDMRSYNEQYF. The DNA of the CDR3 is TGTGCCAGCAGGTCGTCGACAGGGGATATGCGCTCCTACAATGAGCAATACTTC.

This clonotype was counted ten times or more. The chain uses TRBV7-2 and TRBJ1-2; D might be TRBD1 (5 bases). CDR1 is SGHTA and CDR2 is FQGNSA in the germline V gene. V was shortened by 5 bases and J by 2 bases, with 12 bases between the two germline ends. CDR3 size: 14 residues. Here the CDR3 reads CASSPGAENYGYTF. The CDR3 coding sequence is TGTGCCAGCAGCCCCGGGGCGGAGAACTATGGCTACACCTTC.

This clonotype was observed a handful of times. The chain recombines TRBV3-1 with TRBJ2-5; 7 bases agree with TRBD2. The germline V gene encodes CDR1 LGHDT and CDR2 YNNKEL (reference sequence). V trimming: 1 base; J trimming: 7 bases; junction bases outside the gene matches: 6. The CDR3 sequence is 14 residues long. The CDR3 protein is CASSQGEGGRTQYF. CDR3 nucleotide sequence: TGTGCCAGCAGCCAAGGGGAGGGAGGCAGGACCCAGTACTTC.